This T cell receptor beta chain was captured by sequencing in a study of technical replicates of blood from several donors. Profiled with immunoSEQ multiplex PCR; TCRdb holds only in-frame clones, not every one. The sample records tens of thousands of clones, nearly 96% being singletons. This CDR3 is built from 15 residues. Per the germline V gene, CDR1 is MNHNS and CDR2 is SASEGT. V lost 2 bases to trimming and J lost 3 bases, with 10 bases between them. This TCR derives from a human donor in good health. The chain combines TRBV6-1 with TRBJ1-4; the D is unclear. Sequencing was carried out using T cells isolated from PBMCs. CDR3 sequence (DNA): TGTGCCAGCAGTGAATGGATGGAGCCTAATGAAAAACTGTTTTTT. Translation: CASSEWMEPNEKLFF.